Described below is a single TCR beta chain sequence and its context. Its specificity is not known. V gave up 3 bases and J gave up 1 base; unmatched junction bases: 3. CDR1 and CDR2 from the germline V gene are SGDLS and YYNGEE. CDR3 length equals 14 residues. This entry comes from a study of cytomegalovirus exposure and HLA in healthy donors. Using immunoSEQ multiplex PCR, the repertoire was profiled, and TCRdb retains in-frame clones only, with some absent. The sample has about 110,000 clones, around 85% seen once. Study results and limitations: CMV antigen specificity was confirmed in vitro for a few CMV-associated chains. Rarity held for most TCR sequences, but there were some public TCRs that occurred in many donors. According to a subsequent analysis, TCR clusters from the first cohort were inclined to appear together in the roughly 120 validation repertoires.

This chain links TRBV9 with TRBJ1-1; TRBD1 aligns across 7 bases. This TCR was recovered from a woman aged 18 to 35 in good health and CMV-seronegative. Sequencing was done on a sample of PBMCs. The DNA for the CDR3 is TGTGCCAGCAGCGAGGGGACAGCGAACACTGAAGCTTTCTTT. It yields the protein CASSEGTANTEAFF.